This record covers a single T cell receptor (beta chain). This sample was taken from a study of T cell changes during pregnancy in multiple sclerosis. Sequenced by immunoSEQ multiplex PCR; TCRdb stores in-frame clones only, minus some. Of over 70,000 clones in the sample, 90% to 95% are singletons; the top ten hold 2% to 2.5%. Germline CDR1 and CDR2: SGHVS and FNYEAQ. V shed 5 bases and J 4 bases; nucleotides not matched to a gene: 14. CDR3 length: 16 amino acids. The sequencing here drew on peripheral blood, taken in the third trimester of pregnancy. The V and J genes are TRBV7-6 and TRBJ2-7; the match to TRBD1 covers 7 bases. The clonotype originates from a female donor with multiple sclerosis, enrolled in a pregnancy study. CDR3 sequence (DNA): TGTGCCAGCAGCGCAACGGACAGGTCGACAGCTTACGAGCAGTACTTC. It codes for CASSATDRSTAYEQYF.